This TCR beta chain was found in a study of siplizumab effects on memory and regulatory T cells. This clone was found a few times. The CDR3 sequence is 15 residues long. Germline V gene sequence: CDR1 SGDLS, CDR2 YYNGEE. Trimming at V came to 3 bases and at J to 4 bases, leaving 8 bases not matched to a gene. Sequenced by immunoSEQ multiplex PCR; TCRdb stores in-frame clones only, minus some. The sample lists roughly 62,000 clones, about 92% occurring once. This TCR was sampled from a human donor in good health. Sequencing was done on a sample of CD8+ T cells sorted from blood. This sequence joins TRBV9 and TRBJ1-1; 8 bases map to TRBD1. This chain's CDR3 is CASSGDRGDLTEAFF. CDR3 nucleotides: TGTGCCAGCAGCGGCGACAGGGGCGACCTCACTGAAGCTTTCTTT.